The 28 T cell receptor beta chains in this list originate from one sample, sequenced in a study of T cell responses to AZD1222 COVID-19 vaccine. Assay used: immunoSEQ multiplex PCR; TCRdb lists only in-frame clones, some missing. The repertoire holds about 94,000 clones, with 88% as singletons. Sample: peripheral blood, taken 28 days after the second AZD1222 dose. These receptors originate from an adult who received the AZD1222 COVID-19 vaccine.

V gene TRBV6-4 combines with J gene TRBJ2-2; D is uncertain. Germline CDR1 and CDR2: MRHNA and SNTAGT. V gave up 3 bases and J gave up 4 bases, with 9 bases separating them. CDR3 size: 14 residues. The CDR3 bases are TGTGCCAGCAGTGATCAGGCCCTCACCGGGGAGCTGTTTTTT. It specifies CASSDQALTGELFF.

The chain uses TRBV10-2 and TRBJ2-7, with 7 bases that match TRBD2. From germline, CDR1 is WSHSY and CDR2 SAAADI. After removal of 3 bases from V and 5 bases from J, the junction contained 7 bases not matched to a gene. CDR3 length: 14 residues. The chain's CDR3 is CASSDSAGVDEQYF. CDR3 DNA: TGCGCCAGCAGTGATTCGGCGGGGGTGGACGAGCAGTACTTC.

This clone showed up just a few times. This chain uses TRBV5-1 with TRBJ1-6, with D possibly TRBD1 on 6 matching bases. V was shortened by 6 bases and J by 7 bases, with 14 bases between the two germline ends. This CDR3 has 14 residues. Germline values: CDR1 SGHRS, CDR2 YFSETQ. The DNA of the CDR3 is TGCGCCAGCACGGAGGGGGGGCCGAATTCACCCCTCCACTTT. This codes for CASTEGGPNSPLHF.

V gene TRBV19 combines with J gene TRBJ2-7, with 9 bases fitting TRBD2. Germline V CDR1 and CDR2: LNHDA, SQIVND (reference sequence). The CDR3 covers 14 residues. Trimming at V came to 5 bases and at J to 3 bases, leaving 5 bases not matched to a gene. DNA for the CDR3: TGTGCCAGTAGTCGCGGGAGGGCCGGCTACGAGCAGTACTTC. Amino acids: CASSRGRAGYEQYF.

The chain combines TRBV5-1 with TRBJ1-3; TRBD1 might be the D (6 bases). CDR1 and CDR2 from the germline V gene are SGHRS and YFSETQ. V lost 0 bases to trimming and J lost 4 bases, with 8 bases between them. The CDR3 spans 14 residues. The CDR3: CASSLDRVGNTIYF. Written as DNA, the CDR3 is TGCGCCAGCAGCTTGGACAGGGTCGGAAACACCATATATTTT.

The DNA of the CDR3 is TGTGCCTGGAGTCCCTTACAGGGGGCGGGAAACACCATATATTTT. Its protein is CAWSPLQGAGNTIYF. The gene calls are TRBV30 and TRBJ1-3; TRBD1 aligns across 9 bases. This CDR3 is built from 15 residues. V lost 2 bases, J lost 4 bases, and 6 bases stayed unmatched. From germline, CDR1 is GTSNPN and CDR2 SVGIG (reference sequence).

The V gene is TRBV6-1, the J gene TRBJ1-2; maybe TRBD1 (6 bases). V shed 1 base and J shed 14 bases, with 20 bases lying between them. This CDR3 is 14 amino acids long. Per the germline V gene, CDR1 is MNHNS and CDR2 is SASEGT. The CDR3 loop reads CASSEGDGWGQRTF. In DNA form, the CDR3 reads TGTGCCAGCAGTGAAGGAGATGGGTGGGGGCAGAGAACCTTC.

Turning to this clone: At one boundary the junction diverges from the germline segment, which might be a read error. The gene calls are TRBV9 and TRBJ1-2; TRBD1 is a possible D gene (5 bases). This CDR3 spans 12 amino acids. Germline CDR1 reads SGDLS; CDR2 reads YYNGEE. Written as DNA, the CDR3 is TGTGCCCGCAGCGCGGGGGGGGTCGTCTACACCTTC. This encodes CARSAGGVVYTF.

The J gene is TRBJ2-2, the V gene TRBV7-3; D unclear. The germline CDR1 and CDR2 sequences are SGHTA and FQGTGA. The CDR3 runs 16 residues. The V gene lost 5 bases and the J gene lost 5 bases, with 18 bases spanning the gap. The CDR3 here is CASSPRKGRNTGELFF. In DNA, the CDR3 is TGTGCCAGCAGCCCCCGGAAGGGCAGGAATACCGGGGAGCTGTTTTTT.

This chain uses TRBV7-2 with TRBJ2-1; TRBD2 agrees at 11 bases. V lost 1 base and J lost 5; bases outside the gene matches: 7. The CDR3 sequence is 17 residues long. In germline, CDR1 is SGHTA, CDR2 FQGNSA. In nucleotides, the CDR3 is TGTGCCAGCAGCTTAGGAACTAGCGGGAGATTCAACAATGAGCAGTTCTTC. Protein product: CASSLGTSGRFNNEQFF.

CDR3 amino acids: CASSQDQSGRNTIYF. DNA of the CDR3: TGCGCCAGCAGCCAAGATCAATCAGGGAGAAACACCATATATTTT. This chain connects TRBV4-1 to TRBJ1-3, with a tentative D call TRBD1 (5 bases). V was clipped by 0 bases and J by 5 bases, with 11 bases between them. The CDR3 length is 15 residues. From germline, CDR1 is MGHRA and CDR2 YSYEKL.

V is TRBV7-9 and J is TRBJ1-2; TRBD1 matches 10 bases. V shed 3 bases, J shed 7 bases, and the junction held 5 bases outside the gene matches. This CDR3 region has 14 residues. CDR1 and CDR2 from the germline V gene are SEHNR and FQNEAQ (reference sequence). Here the CDR3 reads CASSFGQGEGGYTF. The CDR3, as DNA: TGTGCCAGCAGCTTCGGACAGGGGGAAGGTGGCTACACCTTC.

This rearrangement joins TRBV10-1 to TRBJ2-5, with a possible D match to TRBD1 (5 bases). This CDR3 is built from 15 residues. The germline CDR1 and CDR2 sequences are WNHNN and SYGVQD (reference sequence). V gave up 3 bases and J gave up 0 bases, with 11 bases separating them. The CDR3 sequence is CASSEGAAYQETQYF. The CDR3 region has the DNA TGCGCCAGCAGTGAAGGGGCAGCCTACCAAGAGACCCAGTACTTC.

The chain couples TRBV19 to TRBJ2-1, with 9 positions matching TRBD2. The CDR3 is 15 residues long. V dropped 8 bases and J dropped 5; count of bases not matched to a gene: 10. The germline CDR1 and CDR2 sequences are LNHDA and SQIVND (reference sequence). CDR3 sequence reads: CASPSPAGGNNEQFF. CDR3 coding DNA: TGTGCCAGTCCTAGCCCGGCGGGGGGGAACAATGAGCAGTTCTTC.

The rearrangement links TRBV11-3 to TRBJ2-2, with D possibly matching TRBD2 (7 bases). Germline lookup yields CDR1 SGHNT and CDR2 YENEEA. The CDR3 sequence is 15 residues long. The V and J ends lost 5 bases and 7 bases respectively, with 17 bases between them. CDR3 in amino acids: CASSHFGGPDGELFF. The CDR3 bases are TGTGCCAGCAGCCACTTCGGGGGGCCGGACGGGGAGCTGTTTTTT.

The chain couples TRBV11-2 to TRBJ2-1; 8 bases line up with TRBD1. V lost 3 bases, J lost 1 base, and 2 bases stayed unmatched. CDR3 size: 15 residues. CDR1 SGHAT and CDR2 FQNNGV come from the germline V gene. The CDR3 DNA is TGTGCCAGCAGCTTGGACAGGGCGTCCTACAATGAGCAGTTCTTC. Protein sequence: CASSLDRASYNEQFF.

The CDR3 spells CASSLPVVPYEQYF. Written as DNA, the CDR3 is TGTGCCAGCAGCTTACCCGTCGTTCCGTACGAGCAGTACTTC. The V gene is TRBV11-2, the J gene TRBJ2-7; D not certain. The CDR3 runs 14 residues. The V gene lost 2 bases and the J gene lost 4 bases, with 12 bases spanning the gap. Germline CDR1 reads SGHAT; CDR2 reads FQNNGV.

This chain uses TRBV6-5 with TRBJ2-7; 14 positions agree with TRBD2. The CDR3 totals 15 residues. With 6 bases clipped from V and 5 bases from J, the junction kept 6 bases outside the gene matches. In germline, CDR1 is MNHEY, CDR2 SVGAGI. The CDR3 reads CASSPGTSGSNEQYF. Here the CDR3 DNA reads TGTGCCAGCAGCCCAGGGACTAGCGGGAGCAACGAGCAGTACTTC.

The chain combines TRBV24-1 with TRBJ1-5, with D perhaps matching TRBD1 (5 bases). Trimming removed 9 bases from V and 6 bases from J, with 17 bases in between. Germline assignment: CDR1 KGHDR and CDR2 SFDVKD. The CDR3 loop spans 14 amino acids. The CDR3 sequence is CATGGRGEVQPQHF. As DNA, the CDR3 is TGTGCCACCGGGGGACGTGGGGAAGTTCAGCCCCAGCATTTT.

The V and J genes are TRBV27 and TRBJ2-6; D is tentatively TRBD1 or TRBD2 (5 bases each). This CDR3 has 18 amino acids. Germline CDR1 reads MNHEY; CDR2 reads SMNVEV (reference sequence). Trimming left V 6 bases short and J 1 base short, with 19 bases between. CDR3 coding DNA: TGTGCCAGCAGCCACCGGGACGGTACAAGGTCTGGGGCCAACGTCCTGACTTTC. Translating it yields CASSHRDGTRSGANVLTF.

The genes are TRBV20-1 and TRBJ2-7; D gene uncertain. Trimming pared 3 bases from V and 3 bases from J, leaving 18 bases between. CDR1 DFQATT and CDR2 SNEGSKA come from the germline V gene (reference sequence). This CDR3 region has 15 residues. The CDR3 bases are TGCAGTGCTAGTCAAGAGGCAACATTCTTCTACGAGCAGTACTTC. Translated: CSASQEATFFYEQYF.

The chain carries TRBV5-1 and TRBJ2-2, with D hard to call. Trimming took 2 bases from V and 0 from J, leaving 5 bases between them. Germline assignment: CDR1 SGHRS and CDR2 YFSETQ. The CDR3 loop spans 14 amino acids. CDR3 in amino acids: CASSFSANTGELFF. CDR3 nucleotide sequence: TGCGCCAGCAGCTTTTCGGCGAACACCGGGGAGCTGTTTTTT.

The chain employs TRBV5-5 and TRBJ2-2; TRBD2 might be the D (5 bases). The V gene lost 2 bases and the J gene lost 6 bases, with 8 bases spanning the gap. The V gene's germline CDR1 is SGHKS and CDR2 YYEKEE (reference sequence). The length of the CDR3 is 13 residues. The DNA of the CDR3 is TGTGCCAGCAGCTTTCGGGGTTCCGGGGAGCTGTTTTTT. Translating gives CASSFRGSGELFF.

The J gene is TRBJ1-3, the V gene TRBV18, with D possibly TRBD1 on 5 matching bases. This CDR3 has 15 amino acids. Germline-derived CDR1 and CDR2 are KGHSH and LQKENI. The V and J ends lost 3 bases and 3 bases respectively, with 12 bases between them. The CDR3 nucleotides read TGTGCCAGCTCACCTCAGGGTGGGCTTGGAAACACCATATATTTT. It specifies CASSPQGGLGNTIYF. The full variable domain, completed using reference TRBV18 and TRBJ1-3, is NAGVMQNPRHLVRRRGQEARLRCSPMKGHSHVYWYRQLPEEGLKFMVYLQKENIIDESGMPKERFSAEFPKEGPSILRIQQVVRGDSAAYFCASSPQGGLGNTIYFGEGSWLTVV.

The chain has TRBV4-3 and TRBJ1-4, with a tentative D call TRBD1 (6 bases). Trimming left V 3 bases short and J 5 bases short, with 19 bases between. The CDR3 length is 17 residues. CDR1 is LGHNA, CDR2 YSLEER, per germline. The CDR3 reads CASSHSLFRGLNEKLFF. CDR3 nucleotide sequence: TGCGCCAGCAGCCATTCCCTTTTTCGGGGGCTAAATGAAAAACTGTTTTTT.

The chain joins TRBV28 to TRBJ1-1; perhaps TRBD1 as D (5 bases). This CDR3 contains 11 residues. V dropped 8 bases and J dropped 4 bases, with 8 bases sitting between them. CDR1 and CDR2 from the germline V gene are MDHEN and SYDVKM. CDR3 region: CASWQGTEAFF. CDR3 bases: TGTGCCAGCTGGCAGGGCACTGAAGCTTTCTTT.

This sequence joins TRBV18 and TRBJ2-3; D gene uncertain. This CDR3 has 13 residues. V was shortened by 0 bases and J by 1 base, with 2 bases between the two germline ends. Germline CDR1 is KGHSH and CDR2 is LQKENI. CDR3 amino acids: CASSPPGTDTQYF. CDR3 bases: TGTGCCAGCTCACCACCAGGCACAGATACGCAGTATTTT.

This chain uses TRBV6-1 with TRBJ2-7; the match to TRBD2 covers 11 bases. CDR3 length: 16 residues. Per the germline V gene, CDR1 is MNHNS and CDR2 is SASEGT. The trim removed 0 bases at V and 4 bases at J, leaving 5 bases unmatched. Written as DNA, the CDR3 is TGTGCCAGCAGTGAAGCGACAGGGACTAGCGGATACGAGCAGTACTTC. Protein: CASSEATGTSGYEQYF.